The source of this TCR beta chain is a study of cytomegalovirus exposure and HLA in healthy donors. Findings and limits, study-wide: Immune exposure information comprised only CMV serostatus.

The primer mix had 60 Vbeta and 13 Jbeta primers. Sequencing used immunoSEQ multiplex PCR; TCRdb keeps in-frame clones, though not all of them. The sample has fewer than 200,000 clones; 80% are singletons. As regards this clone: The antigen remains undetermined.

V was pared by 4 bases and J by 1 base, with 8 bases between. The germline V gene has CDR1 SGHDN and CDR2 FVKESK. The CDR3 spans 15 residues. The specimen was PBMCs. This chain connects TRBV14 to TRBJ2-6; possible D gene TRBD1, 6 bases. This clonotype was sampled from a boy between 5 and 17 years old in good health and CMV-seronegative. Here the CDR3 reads CASSLQGSGANVLTF. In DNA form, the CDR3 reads TGTGCCAGCAGCCTACAGGGTTCTGGGGCCAACGTCCTGACTTTC.